The entry below gives a single T cell receptor beta chain sequence along with its context. Its antigen is currently unknown. The CDR3 has 13 amino acids. The V and J ends lost 4 bases and 5 bases, in that order; junction bases with no gene match: 5. The germline V gene has CDR1 SQVTM and CDR2 ANQGSEA. The data are from a study of OX40 agonist ivuxolimab in advanced cancers. Study summary: Patients assigned to dose escalation were diagnosed with hepatocellular carcinoma, melanoma, renal cell or head and neck cancer. Study-level points and caveats: The expanded peripheral T cells' antigen specificity was not determined. CD8+ T cells (on average) carried more expanded clones than CD4+ T cells. Dosing at 0.1 to 3.0 mg/kg was accompanied by clonal expansion of CD4+ and CD8+ blood T cells by week 6.

Profiled with immunoSEQ multiplex PCR; TCRdb holds only in-frame clones, not every one. The sample has more than 65,000 clones, approximately 90% seen once. The chain is built from TRBV29-1 and TRBJ2-5, with 9 positions matching TRBD1. The source material was CD4+ or CD8+ T cells sorted from blood, sampled in a trial of the OX40 agonist ivuxolimab. This TCR was sampled from an adult with an advanced solid tumor such as melanoma, head and neck, liver or kidney cancer. The CDR3 bases are TGCAGCGTTGGGGGAGACAGGGGGGAGACCCAGTACTTC. Amino acids: CSVGGDRGETQYF. Full variable domain (rest looked up from reference TRBV29-1 and TRBJ2-5): SAVISQKPSRDICQRGTSLTIQCQVDSQVTMMFWYRQQPGQSLTLIATANQGSEATYESGFVIDKFPISRPNLTFSTLTVSNMSPEDSSIYLCSVGGDRGETQYFGPGTRLLVL.